Below, 17 T cell receptor beta chains from the same sample are listed, as sequenced in a study of blood T cell repertoires in COVID-19. Generated by immunoSEQ multiplex PCR, the TCRdb table keeps only in-frame clones and is missing some. The sample yields 150,000 to 200,000 clones, 88% seen once. Sample: peripheral blood. These receptor sequences come from a man aged 40-55 years with active or convalescent COVID-19.

This clone was picked up one time. The V and J genes are TRBV7-3 and TRBJ2-3; no clear D. The CDR3 sequence is 13 residues long. Germline CDR1 reads SGHTA; CDR2 reads FQGTGA. V lost 5 bases and J lost 4, with 10 bases in between. The DNA for the CDR3 is TGTGCCAGCAGCCGAAGTCAGGCAGATACGCAGTATTTT. Protein: CASSRSQADTQYF.

This chain uses TRBV25-1 with TRBJ1-2; D is uncertain. V gave up 3 bases and J gave up 5 bases, with 7 bases separating them. CDR1 is MGHDK, CDR2 SYGVNS, per germline. The CDR3 covers 12 residues. The CDR3 protein is CASSESSYGYTF. CDR3 coding DNA: TGTGCCAGCAGTGAGTCTTCTTATGGCTACACCTTC.

With respect to this clone: Other DNA sequences within the sample encode an identical CDR3. This chain joins TRBV5-5 and TRBJ2-7; no definite D call. CDR1 SGHKS and CDR2 YYEKEE come from the germline V gene (reference sequence). There are 13 residues in the CDR3. Trimming left V 2 bases short and J 0 bases short, with 6 bases between. This CDR3 is CASSFSGSYEQYF. The CDR3, as DNA: TGTGCCAGCAGCTTCTCGGGCTCCTACGAGCAGTACTTC.

The V call is TRBV11-2, the J call TRBJ1-6, with 8 bases aligning to TRBD1. The CDR3 spans 17 residues. The germline V gene has CDR1 SGHAT and CDR2 FQNNGV. Germline trimming cut 5 bases from V and 7 bases from J; bases unmatched to any gene: 13. Here the CDR3 reads CASSPTTGGLRNSPLHF. The CDR3 region has the DNA TGTGCCAGCAGCCCAACTACAGGGGGTCTGAGGAATTCACCCCTCCACTTT.

This chain connects TRBV6-1 to TRBJ2-3; 8 bases match TRBD2. CDR3 size: 16 residues. V trimming: 2 bases; J trimming: 6 bases; junction bases outside the gene matches: 10. Germline V gives CDR1 MNHNS, CDR2 SASEGT. The CDR3 DNA reads as TGTGCCAGCAGTGAATGGAACGGGGGGGCCTCGGATACGCAGTATTTT. This gives the protein CASSEWNGGASDTQYF.

The chain couples TRBV3-1 (or the pseudogene TRBV3-2) to TRBJ1-1, with TRBD1 as a possible D gene (6 bases). Germline V lookup: CDR1 LGHDT, CDR2 YNNKEL (reference sequence). The V end lost 4 bases, the J end lost 5 bases, and 11 bases lay between the germline ends. This CDR3 has 13 residues. The CDR3 region is CASSLPGQTEAFF. CDR3 nucleotides: TGTGCCAGCAGCCTCCCAGGACAGACTGAAGCTTTCTTT.

The genes are TRBV5-4 and TRBJ1-1; the D is unclear. Germline-derived CDR1 and CDR2 are SGHNT and YYREEE (reference sequence). CDR3 length equals 16 residues. V lost 0 bases, J lost 2 bases, and 14 bases lay in between. CDR3 sequence: CASSLESGRGNTEAFF. CDR3 DNA sequence: TGTGCCAGCAGCTTGGAGTCAGGTCGGGGTAACACTGAAGCTTTCTTT.

The J gene is TRBJ2-1, the V gene TRBV7-2; TRBD2 matches 13 bases. The V gene's germline CDR1 is SGHTA and CDR2 FQGNSA. The CDR3 runs to 15 residues. J was trimmed by 7 bases and V by 2 bases; bases with no gene match: 2. The CDR3 coding sequence is TGTGCCAGCAGCTTAACTAGCGGGAGGGAGAATGAGCAGTTCTTC. Amino acids: CASSLTSGRENEQFF. Using reference TRBV7-2 and TRBJ2-1 for the parts outside the CDR3, the full variable domain is GAGVSQSPSNKVTEKGKDVELRCDPISGHTALYWYRQSLGQGLEFLIYFQGNSAPDKSGLPSDRFSAERTGGSVSTLTIQRTQQEDSAVYLCASSLTSGRENEQFFGPGTRLTVL.

The chain employs TRBV10-3 and TRBJ2-2; 9 bases match TRBD1. The ends lost 11 bases at V and 9 bases at J; junction bases unmatched: 13. The length of the CDR3 is 14 residues. Germline lookup yields CDR1 ENHRY and CDR2 SYGVKD. Here the CDR3 reads CAVTGTGTHRELFF. DNA for the CDR3: TGTGCCGTCACCGGGACAGGGACCCACCGGGAGCTGTTTTTT.

The chain carries TRBV2 and TRBJ1-5; TRBD1 matches at 7 bases. Germline V gene sequence: CDR1 SNHLY, CDR2 FYNNEI. The CDR3 is 15 amino acids. The V and J ends lost 3 bases and 1 base, in that order; junction bases with no gene match: 3. CDR3 DNA: TGTGCCAGCAGTGAGGGACAGACGAGCAATCAGCCCCAGCATTTT. This gives the protein CASSEGQTSNQPQHF.

V usage is TRBV6-5 and J usage is TRBJ2-7; TRBD2 agrees at 8 bases. The CDR3 totals 12 residues. V lost 5 bases, J lost 4 bases, and 1 base stayed unmatched. The V gene's germline CDR1 is MNHEY and CDR2 SVGAGI. The CDR3 loop reads CASSPGGYEQYF. The CDR3 DNA reads TGTGCCAGCAGTCCGGGGGGGTACGAGCAGTACTTC.

The chain carries TRBV27 and TRBJ2-5, with a tentative D call TRBD2 (7 bases). CDR1 is MNHEY and CDR2 is SMNVEV in the germline V gene (reference sequence). Trimming took 3 bases from V and 5 from J, leaving 13 bases between them. This CDR3 is 14 amino acids long. The CDR3 spells CASSLRGPGETQYF. DNA for the CDR3: TGTGCCAGCAGTTTGCGGGGGCCCGGGGAGACCCAGTACTTC.

The chain links TRBV7-2 to TRBJ2-1; maybe TRBD1 (5 bases). Germline CDR1 SGHTA, CDR2 FQGNSA. CDR3 length: 16 residues. Trimming stripped 0 bases from V and 7 bases from J, with 16 bases between. The CDR3 protein is CASSLAGRVRQNEQFF. DNA of the CDR3: TGTGCCAGCAGCTTAGCAGGCAGGGTACGCCAGAATGAGCAGTTCTTC.

This clone was seen once. CDR3 sequence: CASSFGQRSGANVLTF. The CDR3 DNA reads TGTGCCAGCAGCTTTGGCCAGCGCTCTGGGGCCAACGTCCTGACTTTC. The chain is built from TRBV5-4 and TRBJ2-6, with D uncertain. The CDR3 totals 16 residues. V lost 2 bases and J lost 0, with 9 bases in between. Germline V lookup: CDR1 SGHNT, CDR2 YYREEE (reference sequence).

This clone was counted a few times. The genes are TRBV6-5 and TRBJ1-2, with 8 bases identical to TRBD1. V was pared by 4 bases and J by 8 bases, with 9 bases of the junction left unmatched. CDR1 and CDR2 (germline): MNHEY, SVGAGI. CDR3 length: 14 amino acids. CDR3 DNA sequence: TGTGCCAGCAGTTCACAGGGGGGTAGCGGGGGCTACACCTTC. It codes for CASSSQGGSGGYTF.

Regarding this clone: Other DNA sequences in the same sample also yield this CDR3. V is TRBV2 and J is TRBJ2-2, with D possibly matching TRBD2 (6 bases). The germline V gene has CDR1 SNHLY and CDR2 FYNNEI. The CDR3 loop spans 15 amino acids. The V gene lost 3 bases and the J gene lost 4 bases, with 12 bases spanning the gap. For the CDR3, the DNA is TGTGCCAGCAGTGATAAGGGGCGGGGCACCGGGGAGCTGTTTTTT. Its protein is CASSDKGRGTGELFF.

This clone was detected only a few times. The CDR3 sequence is CASSQDCPGQVPYNSPLHF. The CDR3 DNA reads TGTGCCAGCAGCCAAGATTGTCCGGGACAGGTTCCCTATAATTCACCCCTCCACTTT. The chain links TRBV3-1 (or the pseudogene TRBV3-2) to TRBJ1-6; 8 bases match TRBD1. CDR3 length: 19 amino acids. J lost 2 bases, V lost 0 bases, and 9 bases had no gene match. Germline values: CDR1 LGHDT, CDR2 YNNKEL (reference sequence).